This T cell receptor beta chain was identified during a study of identical twins. TCRdb redid the calling of the 5' RACE reads with MiXCR, one entry per CDR3 protein. The sample shows 400,000 to 550,000 distinct CDR3 sequences, 13% to 15% of them seen only once. Germline V gene lookup returns CDR1 SGDLS and CDR2 YYNGEE. The CDR3 spans 15 residues. V was shortened by 4 bases and J by 7 bases, with 18 bases between the two germline ends. These same records also appear under a second study, on yellow fever vaccine responses in identical twins.

V usage is TRBV9 and J usage is TRBJ2-1; D ambiguous. The TCR originated in a woman aged 18-29 years in good health. The sequencing sample was made of CD4+ T cells sorted from blood. The CDR3 region is CASSLSDRVGNEQFF. The CDR3 coding sequence is TGTGCCAGCAGCCTTTCGGACCGGGTAGGGAATGAGCAGTTCTTC.